Included here is one TCR beta chain sequence, with context. The antigen is not known. Construction of TCR beta libraries relied on iRepertoire HTBI primers and on Arm-PCR targeting CDR3 regions. TCRdb independently ran MiXCR on the multiplex PCR reads; one entry per CDR3 protein. The data show about 560,000 distinct CDR3 sequences, with around 15% seen just once and around 12% held by the top ten. Sample time point: newly diagnosed GD, antithyroid drugs for less than 3 months. Construction of the TCR library relied on RNA isolated from PBMCs. V lost 0 bases to trimming and J lost 7 bases; unmatched junction nucleotides: 9. The CDR3 has 15 amino acids. CDR1 is DFQATT, CDR2 SNEGSKA, per germline (reference sequence). These data come from a study of regulatory T cells in long-lasting Graves disease. As for the study in general: The antithyroid drugs taken by newly diagnosed Graves' patients had been used for under 3 months.

Whole-study results and caveats: A greater number of public clonotypes (roughly 2,800) was shared by persistent patients than by new patients (about 960).

These data were also reused for a study on T cells in Graves' hyperthyroidism and ophthalmopathy. This second report adds: Patients were excluded for uncontrolled infection, other autoimmune disease, pregnancy or lactation.

V gene TRBV20-1 combines with J gene TRBJ1-5, with 7 nucleotides matching TRBD1. The receptor's source is a man aged 18 to 30 with Graves disease. The sample was peripheral blood mononuclear cells (PBMCs), taken at new diagnosis, from a patient treated with antithyroid drugs. The CDR3 region has the DNA TGCAGTGCTAGAGATCCCGACAGGGAAGGACAGCCCCAGCATTTT. Amino acid sequence: CSARDPDREGQPQHF.